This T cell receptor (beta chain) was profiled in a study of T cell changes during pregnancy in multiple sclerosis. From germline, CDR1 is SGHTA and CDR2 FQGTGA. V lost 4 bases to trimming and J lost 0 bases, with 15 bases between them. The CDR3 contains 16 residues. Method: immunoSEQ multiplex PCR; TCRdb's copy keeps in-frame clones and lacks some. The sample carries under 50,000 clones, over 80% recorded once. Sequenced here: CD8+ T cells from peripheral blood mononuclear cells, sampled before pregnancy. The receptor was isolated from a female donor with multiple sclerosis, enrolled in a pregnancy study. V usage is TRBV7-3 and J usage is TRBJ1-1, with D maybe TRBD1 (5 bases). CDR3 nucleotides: TGTGCCAGCAGCTCCGACAGCCCCGTCATGAACACTGAAGCTTTCTTT. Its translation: CASSSDSPVMNTEAFF.